This TCR beta chain is from a study of blood T cell repertoires in COVID-19. Across the study: The United States, Italy and Spain supplied acute and convalescent COVID-19 samples. PBMCs, B-cell-depleted T cells, or T cells were the source of the cDNA or gDNA that made up the material.

Clones were read by immunoSEQ multiplex PCR, and TCRdb kept only the in-frame ones, dropping some. The sample carries roughly 200,000 clones, less than 90% recorded once. Germline assignment: CDR1 LGHNA and CDR2 YSLEER. Deletions cut 4 bases from V and 8 bases from J, with 17 bases between. The CDR3 consists of 15 residues. Assignment of participants to cohorts was predicated upon participant-reported clinical history. The chain joins TRBV4-3 to TRBJ1-4, with a tentative D call TRBD1 (6 bases). The sequence was collected from a woman in her 30s who had recovered from COVID-19. Sequencing input: PBMCs or T cells enriched from blood (not recorded which). This chain's CDR3 is CASSRETGNGEKLFF. The CDR3 nucleotides read TGCGCCAGCAGCCGGGAGACAGGCAACGGGGAAAAACTGTTTTTT.